This entry is about one T cell receptor (beta chain). These data are taken from a study of shared T cell receptors in the human thymus. TCRdb's table, derived via immunoSEQ multiplex PCR, lists solely in-frame clones and lacks some. Seen here are about 730,000 clones, 70% to 90% observed once, and the top ten hold roughly 0.01%. V shed 2 bases and J 5 bases; nucleotides not matched to a gene: 15. Germline V gene sequence: CDR1 WNHNN, CDR2 SYGVQD (reference sequence). This CDR3 region has 18 residues. The same specimen was also included in a second study, on human thymus T cells. That paper adds: The thymus was resected at corrective cardiac surgery. Thymic and blood repertoires appeared to carry a bias in their V and J gene usage. Related research has reported that thymic repertoires overlap highly among unrelated individuals.

The sequenced material came from thymocytes. The TCR originated in a girl under two years old with a congenital heart defect. The rearrangement links TRBV10-1 to TRBJ2-7; 10 bases align to TRBD1. For the CDR3, the DNA is TGCGCCAGCAGTGAGAAAGCGCCTGGGACAGGGGAAGGCGACGAGCAGTACTTC. This codes for CASSEKAPGTGEGDEQYF.